Listed below are T cell receptor beta chains from one sample, sequenced in a study of T cell changes during pregnancy in multiple sclerosis. Assay used: immunoSEQ multiplex PCR; TCRdb lists only in-frame clones, some missing. The data contain fewer than 35,000 clones, almost 90% of them singletons. Specimen: CD4+ T cells from peripheral blood mononuclear cells, collected in the third trimester of pregnancy. All receptors come from a female donor in good health, enrolled as a control in a pregnancy study. CDR3s include the opening cysteine and the closing phenylalanine or tryptophan.

j_call	v_call	cdr3_aa
TRBJ2-2	TRBV7-2	CASSLDGGRWAGELFF
TRBJ1-2	TRBV10-3	CAISEEGYPYGYTF
TRBJ1-1	TRBV23-1	CAIREQGVDEAFF
TRBJ2-1	TRBV5-1	CASSLAGRSVDEQFF
TRBJ1-1	TRBV19	CASIRDRGWTEAFF
TRBJ2-2	TRBV10-1	CASRVGLAGGLKLFF
TRBJ2-1	TRBV28	CASSWDRGSREQFF
TRBJ2-2	TRBV5-1	CASSLTGAGDGELFF
TRBJ1-4	TRBV9	CASATGGTTTNEKLFF
TRBJ1-5	TRBV5-8	CASSLERWANQPQHF
TRBJ1-1	TRBV7-2	CASSLDKNTEAFF
TRBJ2-5	TRBV9	CASSEGARGQETQYF
TRBJ1-2	TRBV7-2	CASSLEQAMGYTF
TRBJ1-2	TRBV11-1	CASSLGTDYGYTF
TRBJ1-1	TRBV28	CASSGWGTYTEAFF
TRBJ2-5	TRBV11-2	CASSPLAGVETQYF
TRBJ1-1	TRBV5-6	CASSLAGTSGTEAFF
TRBJ1-5	TRBV6-1	CASTPPGQANQPQHF
TRBJ2-7	TRBV27	CASSPGPPAGLFYEQYF
TRBJ2-7	TRBV10-2	CASSPDRHGLYEQYF
TRBJ1-1	TRBV29-1	CSVNTGTGGSTEAFF